The rows below give T cell receptor beta chains drawn from one sample of a study of graft-versus-host responses after intestinal transplantation. No cognate antigen is known for these TCRs. TCRdb's table, derived via immunoSEQ multiplex PCR, lists solely in-frame clones and lacks some. The repertoire has roughly 97,000 clones, around 91% of them found once; the top ten carry roughly 0.17%. Source: unstimulated CD4+ T cells sorted from spleen or lymph node cells, taken before transplant. The receptor set was obtained from a human donor who was the organ donor for an intestinal transplant. CDR3s include the opening cysteine and the closing phenylalanine or tryptophan. A D gene is named only where the DNA matches it firmly. The size of a clone is reported for some rows only, either as once, few or many, or as a class for expanded clones.

TRBD1	NA	TRBV2	TRBJ2-5	TGTGCCAGCGCAAGACAGGGGCCTCAAGAGACCCAGCACTTC	CASARQGPQETQHF
NA	NA	TRBV7-2	TRBJ1-3	TGTGCCAGCAGCTTAGTTCCGGAGAGCTCTGGAAACACCATATATTTT	CASSLVPESSGNTIYF
TRBD1	NA	TRBV7-2	TRBJ1-3	TGTGCCAGCAGTCGGGACAGGGGTAGCAGGTCTGGAAACACCATATATTTT	CASSRDRGSRSGNTIYF
NA	NA	TRBV4-2	TRBJ2-7	TGTGCCAGCAGCCAAGCCGACGGAGGCTACGAGCAGTACTTC	CASSQADGGYEQYF
NA	NA	TRBV18	TRBJ2-7	TGTGCCAGCTCGAACCGGGGGATTTATAACGAGCAGTACTTC	CASSNRGIYNEQYF
TRBD2	NA	TRBV4-2	TRBJ2-6	TGTGCCGCCCGAGGGGGACTAGCCGACAGAGGGGCCAACGTCCTGACTTTC	CAARGGLADRGANVLTF
NA	once	TRBV10-3	TRBJ1-2	TGTGCCATCAGGGGAGGGGGGGACTATGGCTACACCTTC	CAIRGGGDYGYTF
NA	NA	TRBV7-3	TRBJ2-5	TGTGCCAGCAGCTTATTCCACAGGGGGGGCCAAGAGACCCAGTACTTC	CASSLFHRGGQETQYF
NA	NA	TRBV12-5	TRBJ1-1	TGTGCTAGTGGTTTGGTATCGGAAGCTTTCTTT	CASGLVSEAFF
NA	NA	TRBV6-5	TRBJ1-3	TGTGCCAGCCACAGGGGAAACACCATATATTTT	CASHRGNTIYF
TRBD1	NA	TRBV19	TRBJ2-3	TGTGCCAGTAGTAGCCGGACAGGGGCATATACGCAGTATTTT	CASSSRTGAYTQYF
NA	NA	TRBV7-3	TRBJ1-1	TGTGCCAGCAGCCCCGGGGGGGCGCTGATCACTGAAGCTTTCTTT	CASSPGGALITEAFF
TRBD1	NA	TRBV6-1	TRBJ2-7	TGTGCCAGCAGACGGACAGGAGGCTCCTACGAGCAGTACTTC	CASRRTGGSYEQYF
TRBD2	NA	TRBV19	TRBJ2-5	TGTGCCAGTAGTTTCCAAGCGGGGAGGGTGGAGACCCAGTACTTC	CASSFQAGRVETQYF
NA	NA	TRBV6-4	TRBJ1-3	TGTGCCAGGCAGGGATCTGGAAACACCATATATTTT	CARQGSGNTIYF
NA	NA	TRBV19	TRBJ1-3	TGTGCCAGCCGGACGGGGAGCTCTGGAAACACCATATATTTT	CASRTGSSGNTIYF
NA	NA	TRBV19	TRBJ1-6	TGTGCCAGTAGTTCTCGGACCCGACTAGAACCCCTCCACTTT	CASSSRTRLEPLHF
TRBD1	NA	TRBV4-3	TRBJ1-2	TGCGCCAGCAGCCACCTGTCAGGGGGCTATGGCTACACCTTC	CASSHLSGGYGYTF
NA	NA	TRBV2	TRBJ1-1	TGTGCCAGCATCGCAGGGTTGAACACTGAAGCTTTCTTT	CASIAGLNTEAFF
NA	NA	TRBV19	TRBJ1-2	TGTGCCAGTAGTCCGTCCAGAATATATGGCTACACCTTC	CASSPSRIYGYTF
NA	NA	TRBV6-5	TRBJ1-2	TGTGCCAGCAGTTACGCTCCTTCCGGGTCTACGAATGGCTACACCTTC	CASSYAPSGSTNGYTF
NA	NA	TRBV18	TRBJ2-7	TGTGCCAGCTCATCCCGAATGGTTAGTACCTACGAGCAGTACTTC	CASSSRMVSTYEQYF
NA	few	TRBV7-2	TRBJ1-4	TGTGCCAGCAGCTTAGGAGGGTTGGAGGAAAAACTGTTTTTT	CASSLGGLEEKLFF
TRBD2	NA	TRBV4-2	TRBJ2-1	TGTGCCAGCAGCCAAGCATGGGGAAACGGGGGGGAGCAGTTCTTC	CASSQAWGNGGEQFF
NA	NA	TRBV4-1	TRBJ2-3	TGCGCCAGCTGCCCCGGGGGCACAGATACGCAGTATTTT	CASCPGGTDTQYF
TRBD1	NA	TRBV6-6	TRBJ2-5	TGTGCCAGCCGGGACAGGGGGAAGGGAGAGACCCAGTACTTC	CASRDRGKGETQYF
NA	NA	TRBV5-4	TRBJ2-5	TGTGCCAGCAGCCCGCCAGGGGCTCGAGAGACCCAGTACTTC	CASSPPGARETQYF
NA	once	TRBV4-3	TRBJ1-2	TGCGCCAGCAGCCAAGATCGGAGGTTTGACTACACCTTC	CASSQDRRFDYTF
NA	NA	TRBV2	TRBJ2-7	TGTGCCAGCAGTGATGTGGGGAGAGACCGCTACGAGCAGTACTTC	CASSDVGRDRYEQYF
NA	NA	TRBV28	TRBJ1-2	TGTGCCAGCCTAACAGGAAGCTATGGCTACACCTTC	CASLTGSYGYTF
NA	NA	TRBV5-1	TRBJ1-1	TGCGCCAGCAGCTTGGCTAGCGCGGACCTTAACACTGAAGCTTTCTTT	CASSLASADLNTEAFF
NA	NA	TRBV7-9	TRBJ1-6	TGTGCCGTCTCTCCGGGGAAAAGGGATAATTCACCCCTCCACTTT	CAVSPGKRDNSPLHF
NA	NA	TRBV11-3	TRBJ1-6	TGTGCCAGCAGCTTAGTTAGCCGACCGAGCTCCTATAATTCACCCCTCCACTTT	CASSLVSRPSSYNSPLHF
NA	NA	TRBV5-1	TRBJ2-3	TGCGCCAGCAGCTTAGTGCCCGGGGGCACAGATACGCAGTATTTT	CASSLVPGGTDTQYF
NA	once	TRBV7-3	TRBJ2-7	TGTGCCAGCAGCCCGGGACTGAGCTACGAGCAGTACTTC	CASSPGLSYEQYF
NA	NA	TRBV4-1	TRBJ2-3	TGCGCCAGCAGCCAAGATCCCCTTGGAGGGCAGTATTTT	CASSQDPLGGQYF
NA	NA	TRBV15	TRBJ1-4	TGTGCCACCAGCAGTCCTAGTGGCCGGGGCAGGGGTGAAAAACTGTTTTTT	CATSSPSGRGRGEKLFF
NA	once	TRBV5-6	TRBJ2-1	TGTGCCAGCAGCCAACAATTTCGATACAATGAGCAGTTCTTC	CASSQQFRYNEQFF
NA	NA	TRBV2	TRBJ1-2	TGTGCCAGCAGAGGGGTGGGGGGGGCAGCCCCCGTCTATGGCTACACCTTC	CASRGVGGAAPVYGYTF
NA	NA	TRBV4-3	TRBJ2-7	TGCGCCAGCAGCCAAGATTACCGCGTCTACGAGCAGTACTTC	CASSQDYRVYEQYF
TRBD2	NA	TRBV9	TRBJ2-1	TGTGCCAGCAGCGTACACGGGACTAGCGGGGGCAATGAGCAGTTCTTC	CASSVHGTSGGNEQFF
NA	NA	TRBV4-1	TRBJ1-2	TGCGCCAGCAGCCCGACGGCAGGGGCAGCCTATGGCTACACCTTC	CASSPTAGAAYGYTF
NA	NA	TRBV19	TRBJ1-1	TGTGCCAGTAGTATCTGGACAGAGAACACTGAAGCTTTCTTT	CASSIWTENTEAFF
NA	few	TRBV28	TRBJ1-3	TGTGCCAGCAGGGAGGGACCTGGAAACACCATATATTTT	CASREGPGNTIYF
NA	NA	TRBV9	TRBJ2-5	TGTGCCAGCAGCGTAGGGTCTAGCCGGGTGGCCCAGTACTTC	CASSVGSSRVAQYF
NA	NA	TRBV27	TRBJ2-3	TGTGCCAGCAGTTTCCGCGCAGGAATCACAGATACGCAGTATTTT	CASSFRAGITDTQYF